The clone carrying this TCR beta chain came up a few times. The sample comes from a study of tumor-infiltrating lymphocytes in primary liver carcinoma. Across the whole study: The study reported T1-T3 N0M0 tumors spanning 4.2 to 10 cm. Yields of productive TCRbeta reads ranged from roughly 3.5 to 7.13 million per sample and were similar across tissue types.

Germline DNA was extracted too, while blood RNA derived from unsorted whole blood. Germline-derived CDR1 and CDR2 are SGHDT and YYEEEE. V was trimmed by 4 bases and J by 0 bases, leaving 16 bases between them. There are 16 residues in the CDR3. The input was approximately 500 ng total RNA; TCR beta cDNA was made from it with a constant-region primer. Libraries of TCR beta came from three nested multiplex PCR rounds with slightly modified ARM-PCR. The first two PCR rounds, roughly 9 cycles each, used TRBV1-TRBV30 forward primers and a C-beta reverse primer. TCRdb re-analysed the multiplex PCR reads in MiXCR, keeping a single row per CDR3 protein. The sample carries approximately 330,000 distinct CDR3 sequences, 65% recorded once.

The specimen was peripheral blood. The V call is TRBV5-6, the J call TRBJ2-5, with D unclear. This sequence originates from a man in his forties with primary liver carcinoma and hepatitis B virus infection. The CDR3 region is CASSSPRLGYQETQYF. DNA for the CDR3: TGTGCCAGCAGCAGCCCGAGGTTGGGGTACCAAGAGACCCAGTACTTC. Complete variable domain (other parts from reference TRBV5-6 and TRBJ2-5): DAGVTQSPTHLIKTRGQQVTLRCSPKSGHDTVSWYQQALGQGPQFIFQYYEEEERQRGNFPDRFSGHQFPNYSSELNVNALLLGDSALYLCASSSPRLGYQETQYFGPGTRLLVL.